This T cell receptor beta chain originates from a study of early T cells in non-severe SARS-CoV-2 infection. Study details: From unsorted whole blood, bulk RNA was sequenced, and the chains remained unpaired.

Individual cDNA molecules were tagged with unique molecular identifiers, the study reported. TCRdb fed the 5' RACE reads into MiXCR, producing one record per CDR3 protein. The repertoire holds tens of thousands of distinct CDR3 sequences, with roughly 6% as singletons. General study results and limits: In VDJdb matching, anti-spike CD8 responses were favored while private and CD4 specificities went missing.

Many counts were recorded for this clonotype. Its matching antigen is unknown. Looked up from germline, CDR1 is SEHNR and CDR2 is FQNEAQ (reference sequence). V shed 6 bases and J shed 5 bases, with 19 bases lying between them. The CDR3 is made up of 15 amino acids. The sample taken for sequencing was whole blood. This chain uses TRBV7-9 with TRBJ1-1, with D possibly TRBD1 on 6 matching bases. This receptor was obtained from an adult who was a healthcare worker with PCR-confirmed SARS-CoV-2 infection or an uninfected control (not recorded which). The CDR3 region is CASRWVFGGRTEAFF. CDR3 coding DNA: TGTGCCAGCAGATGGGTATTTGGGGGCCGGACTGAAGCTTTCTTT.